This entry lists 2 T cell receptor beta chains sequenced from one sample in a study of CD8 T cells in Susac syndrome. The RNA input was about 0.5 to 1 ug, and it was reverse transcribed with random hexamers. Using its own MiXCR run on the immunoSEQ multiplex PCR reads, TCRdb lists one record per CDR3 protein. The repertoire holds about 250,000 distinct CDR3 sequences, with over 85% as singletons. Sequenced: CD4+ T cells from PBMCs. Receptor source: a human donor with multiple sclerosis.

The CDR3 DNA follows: TGTGCCAGCAGCTTAGACGGTGGACAGGGGGCGCGCAGTGGCTACACCTTC. It yields the protein CASSLDGGQGARSGYTF. V gene TRBV7-2 combines with J gene TRBJ1-2, with 11 positions matching TRBD1. The ends lost 1 base at V and 7 bases at J; junction bases unmatched: 11. The CDR3 has 17 amino acids. The germline gives CDR1 SGHTA, CDR2 FQGNSA.

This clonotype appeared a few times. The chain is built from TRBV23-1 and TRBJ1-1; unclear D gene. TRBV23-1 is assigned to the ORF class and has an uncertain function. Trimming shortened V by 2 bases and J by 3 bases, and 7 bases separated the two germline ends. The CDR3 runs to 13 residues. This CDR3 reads CASSQTVDTEAFF. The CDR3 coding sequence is TGCGCCAGCAGTCAAACCGTGGACACTGAAGCTTTCTTT.